Each of the 24 T cell receptor beta chains below was sequenced from the same sample in a study of shared clonotypes between healthy human individuals. The table came from immunoSEQ multiplex PCR; TCRdb's copy has only in-frame clones and leaves some out. This sample has roughly 2 million clones, with about 95% found just once. Material: naive CD4+ T cells sorted from blood. Subset meaning: CD45RA+ positively selected. The receptors were gathered from a man younger than 35 in good health.

J is TRBJ1-3 and V is TRBV6-5; D remains ambiguous. Per germline, CDR1 MNHEY and CDR2 SVGAGI. CDR3 length equals 15 residues. V was clipped by 0 bases and J by 0 bases, with 6 bases between them. The CDR3 loop reads CASSYSTLSGNTIYF. Here the CDR3 DNA reads TGTGCCAGCAGTTACTCGACCCTCTCTGGAAACACCATATATTTT.

A remark on this clone: Other DNA sequences of this sample code for an identical CDR3. This rearrangement joins TRBV18 to TRBJ1-1; D gene uncertain. V lost 6 bases to trimming and J lost 8 bases, with 10 bases between them. The CDR3 is 11 amino acids. CDR1 and CDR2 (germline): KGHSH, LQKENI. This CDR3 is CASSPKSEAFF. CDR3 in DNA: TGTGCCAGCTCGCCCAAGTCAGAAGCTTTCTTT.

The chain has TRBV9 and TRBJ2-2; D might be TRBD1 or TRBD2, each matching 6 bases. CDR3 length: 17 amino acids. Per the germline V gene, CDR1 is SGDLS and CDR2 is YYNGEE. Trimming removed 0 bases from V and 8 bases from J, with 20 bases in between. The CDR3: CASSVVGGLPSGGELFF. CDR3 nucleotide sequence: TGTGCCAGCAGCGTAGTAGGGGGACTGCCCAGTGGTGGGGAGCTGTTTTTT.

The V call is TRBV7-6, the J call TRBJ2-1; no clear D gene. The V gene's germline CDR1 is SGHVS and CDR2 FNYEAQ. The CDR3 totals 12 residues. Trimming removed 4 bases from V and 10 bases from J, with 11 bases in between. In DNA form, the CDR3 reads TGTGCCAGCAGCTCTCGGTCGCGGGAGCAGTTCTTC. It codes for CASSSRSREQFF.

The genes are TRBV5-1 and TRBJ2-7; tentative D call: TRBD1 (6 bases). V was trimmed by 3 bases and J by 6 bases, leaving 16 bases between them. The CDR3 consists of 14 residues. Germline V gene lookup returns CDR1 SGHRS and CDR2 YFSETQ. CDR3 sequence reads: CASSSGQNGGEQYF. In nucleotides, the CDR3 is TGCGCCAGCAGCTCTGGACAGAATGGGGGCGAGCAGTACTTC.

The genes are TRBV6-4 and TRBJ1-6; D is perhaps TRBD1 (6 bases). The V end lost 7 bases, the J end lost 9 bases, and 19 bases lay between the germline ends. CDR3 length: 15 residues. Germline V gene lookup returns CDR1 MRHNA and CDR2 SNTAGT. The chain's CDR3 is CASTSSNREFSPLHF. CDR3 in DNA: TGTGCCAGCACCTCGAGTAACAGGGAGTTTTCACCCCTCCACTTT.

The V and J genes are TRBV4-2 and TRBJ1-2; maybe TRBD1 (6 bases). V dropped 1 base and J dropped 0 bases, with 15 bases sitting between them. The CDR3 is 17 residues long. Germline V gene sequence: CDR1 LGHNA, CDR2 YNFKEQ. CDR3 amino acids: CASSQALGQLTNYGYTF. The CDR3 region has the DNA TGTGCCAGCAGCCAAGCGCTCGGACAGCTTACTAACTATGGCTACACCTTC.

Details on this clone: Other DNA sequences in this specimen translate into the identical CDR3. The V and J genes are TRBV6-5 and TRBJ1-2; TRBD1 matches at 8 bases. The CDR3 has 13 residues. Per the germline V gene, CDR1 is MNHEY and CDR2 is SVGAGI. Losses at the gene ends were 6 bases for V and 8 bases for J; bases not matched to a gene: 8. The CDR3 DNA reads TGTGCCAGCAGCCCCGGACAGGGAAGGGGCTACACCTTC. Its protein product is CASSPGQGRGYTF.

The V gene is TRBV29-1, the J gene TRBJ2-5; tentative D call: TRBD1 (6 bases). Trimming took off 1 base at V and 5 bases at J, with 11 bases between the two ends. CDR3 length: 13 residues. Germline assignment: CDR1 SQVTM and CDR2 ANQGSEA. CDR3 sequence: CSVEGQGPETQYF. CDR3 coding DNA: TGCAGCGTTGAAGGGCAGGGGCCGGAGACCCAGTACTTC.

The chain couples TRBV9 to TRBJ2-7, with D tentatively TRBD1 or TRBD2 (5 bases each). The CDR3 sequence is 15 residues long. Germline-derived CDR1 and CDR2 are SGDLS and YYNGEE. Trimming cost V 1 base and J 4 bases, with 15 bases left between them. As DNA, the CDR3 is TGTGCCAGCAGCGTATCCCCTTATGGGGGATACGAGCAGTACTTC. Encoded protein: CASSVSPYGGYEQYF.

The genes are TRBV4-1 and TRBJ2-7; 7 bases fit TRBD1. The CDR3 runs to 15 residues. From germline, CDR1 is MGHRA and CDR2 YSYEKL. Losses at the gene ends were 5 bases for V and 5 bases for J; bases not matched to a gene: 12. The DNA for the CDR3 is TGCGCCAGCAGCGTCGTCAGCAGGGGGTTCGACGAGCAGTACTTC. It specifies CASSVVSRGFDEQYF.

V is TRBV10-3 and J is TRBJ2-3; 7 positions match TRBD2. The junction had 10 bases not matched to a gene; V was cut back by 10 bases and J by 6 bases. The CDR3 totals 13 residues. Germline CDR1 reads ENHRY; CDR2 reads SYGVKD. The CDR3 spells CATREGAEDTQYF. CDR3 bases: TGTGCCACCAGGGAGGGAGCAGAGGATACGCAGTATTTT.

To note about this clone: Other DNA sequences in this specimen translate into the identical CDR3. CDR3 amino acids: CASSSGTKNTGELFF. The CDR3 DNA reads as TGTGCCAGCAGCTCCGGGACCAAGAACACCGGGGAGCTGTTTTTT. The chain combines TRBV11-2 with TRBJ2-2, with D perhaps assigned TRBD1 or TRBD2 (5 bases each). V was clipped by 4 bases and J by 1 base, with 10 bases between them. In germline, CDR1 is SGHAT, CDR2 FQNNGV. The length of the CDR3 is 15 residues.

J is TRBJ2-7 and V is TRBV27; 7 nucleotides align to TRBD1. Germline CDR1 and CDR2: MNHEY and SMNVEV (reference sequence). This CDR3 is built from 14 residues. The ends lost 5 bases at V and 0 bases at J; junction bases unmatched: 4. The CDR3 spells CASSMRDSSYEQYF. The CDR3 region has the DNA TGTGCCAGCAGTATGAGGGACAGCTCCTACGAGCAGTACTTC.

The CDR3 nucleotides are TGTGCCGGTGAGACCCAGTACTTC. This gives the protein CAGETQYF. This chain joins TRBV27 and TRBJ2-5; D not resolved. Germline V lookup: CDR1 MNHEY, CDR2 SMNVEV (reference sequence). V was clipped by 11 bases and J by 5 bases, with 3 bases between them. CDR3 length: 8 residues.

In this sample, this clone turned up once. The chain couples TRBV10-3 to TRBJ1-2; a possible D gene is TRBD1 (6 bases). This CDR3 spans 13 amino acids. Germline lookup yields CDR1 ENHRY and CDR2 SYGVKD. V was trimmed by 7 bases and J by 8 bases, leaving 17 bases between them. CDR3 sequence: CAIINGTLGGYTF. Written as DNA, the CDR3 is TGTGCCATCATCAACGGGACACTCGGGGGCTACACCTTC.

About this clone: The conserved phenylalanine or tryptophan is not found at the CDR3 terminus, so this likely reflects a read error. It is unclear where the CDR3 begins or ends on the DNA, so no DNA is shown, and the CDR3 is as TCRdb lists it. The chain has TRBV10-3 and TRBJ2-7; no DNA check was done on the table's D call, TRBD2. The germline V gene encodes CDR1 ENHRY and CDR2 SYGVKD. The CDR3 sequence runs 13 residues, both termini included. CDR3: CATNRDGLAGGWI.

The chain is built from TRBV7-2 and TRBJ1-3; D remains unclear. CDR3 length: 14 residues. V lost 5 bases, J lost 4 bases, and 12 bases lay in between. Germline values: CDR1 SGHTA, CDR2 FQGNSA. CDR3 region: CASSPFGSGNTIYF. CDR3 nucleotide sequence: TGTGCCAGCAGCCCGTTCGGCAGCGGAAACACCATATATTTT.

The rearrangement joins TRBV28 to TRBJ2-3; D assignment may be TRBD1 or TRBD2 (5 bases each). The CDR3 runs to 15 residues. Germline values: CDR1 MDHEN, CDR2 SYDVKM. Trimming pared 6 bases from V and 0 bases from J, leaving 13 bases between. The CDR3 protein is CASSPAGTSTDTQYF. The DNA for the CDR3 is TGTGCCAGCAGCCCCGCTGGGACGAGCACAGATACGCAGTATTTT.

The V call is TRBV4-1, the J call TRBJ2-3, with 9 bases identical to TRBD1. The V gene's germline CDR1 is MGHRA and CDR2 YSYEKL. The trim removed 1 base at V and 6 bases at J, leaving 11 bases unmatched. CDR3 size: 17 residues. The CDR3 DNA reads TGCGCCAGCAGCCAAGCGGGAACAGGGGGCCTAGAGGATACGCAGTATTTT. This sequence encodes CASSQAGTGGLEDTQYF.

Turning to this clone: At the DNA level, this CDR3 is encoded by other sequences in the same sample as well. The chain has TRBV10-3 and TRBJ2-2; 8 bases map to TRBD2. Trimming at V came to 3 bases and at J to 7 bases, leaving 4 bases not matched to a gene. Germline-derived CDR1 and CDR2 are ENHRY and SYGVKD. The CDR3 runs to 14 residues. CDR3 nucleotide sequence: TGTGCCATCAGTGACTCCGCGGGGGGCGGGGAGCTGTTTTTT. Protein: CAISDSAGGGELFF.

The chain carries TRBV5-4 and TRBJ2-7; 7 bases match TRBD1. The CDR3 consists of 13 residues. V shed 7 bases, J shed 2 bases, and the junction held 6 bases outside the gene matches. Germline assignment: CDR1 SGHNT and CDR2 YYREEE (reference sequence). In DNA, the CDR3 is TGTGCCAGCCAAATGGGACAGACCTACGAGCAGTACTTC. It codes for CASQMGQTYEQYF. The variable domain in full, with the rest retrieved from reference TRBV5-4 and TRBJ2-7, is ETGVTQSPTHLIKTRGQQVTLRCSSQSGHNTVSWYQQALGQGPQFIFQYYREEENGRGNFPPRFSGLQFPNYSSELNVNALELDDSALYLCASQMGQTYEQYFGPGTRLTVT.

This clone was found once. The V and J genes are TRBV5-6 and TRBJ2-2, with D possibly matching TRBD1 (5 bases). The CDR3 length is 15 residues. Trimming removed 1 base at V and 3 bases at J, with 10 bases between. Germline loops: CDR1 SGHDT, CDR2 YYEEEE. The DNA for the CDR3 is TGTGCCAGCAGCTTGCCCAGGGCCGACACCGGGGAGCTGTTTTTT. Translation: CASSLPRADTGELFF. The variable domain in full, with the rest retrieved from reference TRBV5-6 and TRBJ2-2, is DAGVTQSPTHLIKTRGQQVTLRCSPKSGHDTVSWYQQALGQGPQFIFQYYEEEERQRGNFPDRFSGHQFPNYSSELNVNALLLGDSALYLCASSLPRADTGELFFGEGSRLTVL.

The chain joins TRBV6-5 to TRBJ2-2; 10 positions agree with TRBD1. Germline-derived CDR1 and CDR2 are MNHEY and SVGAGI. The ends lost 7 bases at V and 4 bases at J; junction bases unmatched: 6. The CDR3 consists of 15 residues. CDR3 amino acids: CASMLRQGATGELFF. The DNA of the CDR3 is TGTGCCAGCATGTTGAGACAGGGGGCCACCGGGGAGCTGTTTTTT.